This TCR beta chain was sequenced during a study of vaccination and CD4 T cells after COVID-19. About this clonotype itself: As yet, its antigen is unknown.

Described treatment: roughly ten-day PBMC culture with coronavirus spike peptide pools or control peptides (ViraFEST assay). Oncomine TCR Beta short-read sequencing was applied to DNA from cultured CD4+ T cells. TCRdb re-analysed the PCR reads in MiXCR, keeping a single row per CDR3 protein. Counted here are 8,500 to 14,000 distinct CDR3 sequences, 44% occurring once; the ten biggest clones make up approximately 35%. This clonotype was obtained from a human donor who had recovered from COVID-19. Material for sequencing was CD4+ T cells from blood, cultured in vitro.

As DNA, the CDR3 is TGCAGTGCTAGACTGGGTGCGGGGTTTGAAAAACTGTTTTTT. It translates to CSARLGAGFEKLFF. This chain connects TRBV20-1 to TRBJ1-4, with no clear D. Germline CDR1 DFQATT, CDR2 SNEGSKA (reference sequence). The V gene lost 2 bases and the J gene lost 7 bases, with 14 bases spanning the gap. CDR3 size: 14 residues.